This TCR beta chain originates from a study of T-cell memory formation after mild COVID-19. The study, taken as a whole, reports: A second wave expanding day 15 to 37 was CD4+-biased; contracting clones were balanced. In second-wave clones peaking day 37, SARS-CoV-2 specificity remained unconfirmed. Researchers found some responding clones in pre-infection memory, a sign that cross-reactive memory joined.

The CDR3 runs to 15 residues. V shed 0 bases, J shed 2 bases, and the junction held 1 base outside the gene matches. Germline V CDR1 and CDR2: SGHNT, YYREEE (reference sequence). Many counts were recorded for this clonotype. Its matching antigen is unknown. The TCR alpha and TCR beta cDNA libraries, bearing sample barcodes and UMIs, were generated by 5'RACE using constant-segment primers. TCRdb reprocessed the 5' RACE reads via MiXCR and lists one record per CDR3 protein. This sample carries 550,000 to 600,000 distinct CDR3 sequences, roughly a fifth of them seen once, and the ten largest clones take around 7.7%.

The clonotype comes from an adult woman who had mild COVID-19 (a few samples of this study predate the infection). Cell type and time point are not known. V is TRBV5-4 and J is TRBJ2-3, with TRBD2 matching 9 bases. The specimen was PBMCs or a T cell subset sorted from them (not recorded which). The CDR3 region has the DNA TGTGCCAGCAGCTTGGGCGGGGGGGCCACAGATACGCAGTATTTT. It yields the protein CASSLGGGATDTQYF.